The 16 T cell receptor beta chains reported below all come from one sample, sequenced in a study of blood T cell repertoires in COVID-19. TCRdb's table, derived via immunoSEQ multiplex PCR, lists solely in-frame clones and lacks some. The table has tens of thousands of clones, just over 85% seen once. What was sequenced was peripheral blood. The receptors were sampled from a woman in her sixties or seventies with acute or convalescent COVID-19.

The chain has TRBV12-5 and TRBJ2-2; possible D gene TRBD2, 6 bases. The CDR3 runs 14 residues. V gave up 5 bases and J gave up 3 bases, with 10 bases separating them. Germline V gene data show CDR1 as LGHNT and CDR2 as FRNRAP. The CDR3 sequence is CASGMGGYTGELFF. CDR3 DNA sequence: TGTGCTAGTGGTATGGGAGGATACACCGGGGAGCTGTTTTTT.

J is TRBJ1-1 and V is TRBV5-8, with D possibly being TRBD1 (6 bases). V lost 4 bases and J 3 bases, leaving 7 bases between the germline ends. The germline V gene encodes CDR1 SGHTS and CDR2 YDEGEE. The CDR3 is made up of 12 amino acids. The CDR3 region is CASSRQDTEAFF. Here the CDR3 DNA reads TGTGCCAGCAGCCGACAGGACACTGAAGCTTTCTTT.

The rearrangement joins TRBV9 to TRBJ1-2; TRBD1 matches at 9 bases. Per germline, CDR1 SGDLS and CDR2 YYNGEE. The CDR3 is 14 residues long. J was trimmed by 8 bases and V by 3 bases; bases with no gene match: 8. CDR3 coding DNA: TGTGCCAGCAGCGCTGACAGGGGGTTTGGGGGCTACACCTTC. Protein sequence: CASSADRGFGGYTF.

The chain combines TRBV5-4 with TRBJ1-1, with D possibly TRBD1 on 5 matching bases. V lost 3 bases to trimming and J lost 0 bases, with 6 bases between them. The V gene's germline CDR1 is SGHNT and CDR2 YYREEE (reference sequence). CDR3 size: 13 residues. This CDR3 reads CASSSTVNTEAFF. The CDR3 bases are TGTGCCAGCAGCTCGACAGTGAACACTGAAGCTTTCTTT.

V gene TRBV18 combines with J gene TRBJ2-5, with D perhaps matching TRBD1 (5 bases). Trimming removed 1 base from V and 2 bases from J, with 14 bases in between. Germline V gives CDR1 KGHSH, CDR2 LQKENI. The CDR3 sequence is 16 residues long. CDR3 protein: CASSPLQGNRQETQYF. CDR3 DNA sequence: TGTGCCAGCTCACCACTCCAGGGTAACCGACAAGAGACCCAGTACTTC. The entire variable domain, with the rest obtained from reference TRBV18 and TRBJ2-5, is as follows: NAGVMQNPRHLVRRRGQEARLRCSPMKGHSHVYWYRQLPEEGLKFMVYLQKENIIDESGMPKERFSAEFPKEGPSILRIQQVVRGDSAAYFCASSPLQGNRQETQYFGPGTRLLVL.

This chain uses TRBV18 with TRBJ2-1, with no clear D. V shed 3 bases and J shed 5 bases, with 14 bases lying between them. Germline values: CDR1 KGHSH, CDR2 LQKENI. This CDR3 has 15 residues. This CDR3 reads CASSPPARINNEQFF. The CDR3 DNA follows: TGTGCCAGCTCACCCCCCGCTAGGATAAACAATGAGCAGTTCTTC.

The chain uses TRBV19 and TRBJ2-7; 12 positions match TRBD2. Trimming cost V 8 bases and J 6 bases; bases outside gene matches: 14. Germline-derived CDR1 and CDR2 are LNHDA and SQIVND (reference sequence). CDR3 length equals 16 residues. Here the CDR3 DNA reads TGTGCCAGTCGCAAGCTAGCGGGAGGGTTAATAGGCGAGCAGTACTTC. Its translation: CASRKLAGGLIGEQYF. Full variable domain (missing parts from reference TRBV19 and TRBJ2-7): DGGITQSPKYLFRKEGQNVTLSCEQNLNHDAMYWYRQDPGQGLRLIYYSQIVNDFQKGDIAEGYSVSREKKESFPLTVTSAQKNPTAFYLCASRKLAGGLIGEQYFGPGTRLTVT.

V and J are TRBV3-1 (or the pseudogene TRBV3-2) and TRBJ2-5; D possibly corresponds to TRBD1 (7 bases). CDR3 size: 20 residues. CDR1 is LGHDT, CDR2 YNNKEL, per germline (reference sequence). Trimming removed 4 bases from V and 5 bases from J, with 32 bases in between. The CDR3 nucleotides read TGTGCCAGCAGCCTAGGACAGGTTCCGTCGTTTGCGGGGCAATGGGAGACCCAGTACTTC. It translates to CASSLGQVPSFAGQWETQYF.

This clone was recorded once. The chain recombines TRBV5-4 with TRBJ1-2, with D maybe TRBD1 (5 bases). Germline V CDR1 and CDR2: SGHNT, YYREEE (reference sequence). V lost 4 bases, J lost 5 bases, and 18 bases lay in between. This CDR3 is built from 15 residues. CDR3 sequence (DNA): TGTGCCAGCAGCCTAAGTCAGCCGACAGAGTATGGCTACACCTTC. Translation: CASSLSQPTEYGYTF.

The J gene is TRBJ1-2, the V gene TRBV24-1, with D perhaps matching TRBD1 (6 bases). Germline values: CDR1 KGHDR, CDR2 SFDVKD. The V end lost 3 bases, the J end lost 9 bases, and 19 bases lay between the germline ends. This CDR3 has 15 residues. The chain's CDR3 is CATSDALTGRTRYTF. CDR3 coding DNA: TGTGCCACCAGTGATGCCTTGACAGGAAGAACGCGCTACACCTTC.

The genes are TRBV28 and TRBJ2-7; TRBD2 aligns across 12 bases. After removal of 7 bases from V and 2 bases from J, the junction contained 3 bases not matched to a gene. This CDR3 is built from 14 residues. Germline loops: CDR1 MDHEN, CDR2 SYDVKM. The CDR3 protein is CASKGLAGPYEQYF. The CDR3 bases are TGTGCCAGCAAAGGACTAGCGGGACCCTACGAGCAGTACTTC.

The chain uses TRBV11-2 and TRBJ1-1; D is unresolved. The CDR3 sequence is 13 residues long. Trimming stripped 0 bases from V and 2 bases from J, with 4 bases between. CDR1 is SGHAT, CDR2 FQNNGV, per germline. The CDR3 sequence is CASSLDSNTEAFF. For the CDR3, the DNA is TGTGCCAGCAGCTTAGACAGTAACACTGAAGCTTTCTTT.

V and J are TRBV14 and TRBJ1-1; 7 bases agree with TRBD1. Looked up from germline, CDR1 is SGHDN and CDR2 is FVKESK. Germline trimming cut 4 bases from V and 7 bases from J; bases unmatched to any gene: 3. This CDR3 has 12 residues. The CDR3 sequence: CASSRNRGEAFF. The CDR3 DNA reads TGTGCCAGCAGCCGCAACAGGGGTGAAGCTTTCTTT.

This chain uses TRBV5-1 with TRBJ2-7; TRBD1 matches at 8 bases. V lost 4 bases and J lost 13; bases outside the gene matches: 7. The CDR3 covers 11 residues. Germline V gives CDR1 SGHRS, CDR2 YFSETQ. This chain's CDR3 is CASSPGQGAYF. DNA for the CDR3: TGCGCCAGCAGCCCAGGACAGGGTGCTTACTTC.

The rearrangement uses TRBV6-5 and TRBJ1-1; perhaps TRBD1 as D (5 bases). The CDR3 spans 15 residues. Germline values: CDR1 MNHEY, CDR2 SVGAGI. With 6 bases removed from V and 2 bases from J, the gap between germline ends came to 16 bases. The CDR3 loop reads CASSLGGGINTEAFF. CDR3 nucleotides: TGTGCCAGCAGCCTCGGGGGGGGGATAAACACTGAAGCTTTCTTT.

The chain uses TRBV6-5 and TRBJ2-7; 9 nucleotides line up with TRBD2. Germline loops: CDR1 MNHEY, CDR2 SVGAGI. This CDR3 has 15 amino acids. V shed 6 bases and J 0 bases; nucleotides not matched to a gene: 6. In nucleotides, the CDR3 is TGTGCCAGCAGGAGAACTAGCGGGTCCTCCTACGAGCAGTACTTC. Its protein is CASRRTSGSSYEQYF.